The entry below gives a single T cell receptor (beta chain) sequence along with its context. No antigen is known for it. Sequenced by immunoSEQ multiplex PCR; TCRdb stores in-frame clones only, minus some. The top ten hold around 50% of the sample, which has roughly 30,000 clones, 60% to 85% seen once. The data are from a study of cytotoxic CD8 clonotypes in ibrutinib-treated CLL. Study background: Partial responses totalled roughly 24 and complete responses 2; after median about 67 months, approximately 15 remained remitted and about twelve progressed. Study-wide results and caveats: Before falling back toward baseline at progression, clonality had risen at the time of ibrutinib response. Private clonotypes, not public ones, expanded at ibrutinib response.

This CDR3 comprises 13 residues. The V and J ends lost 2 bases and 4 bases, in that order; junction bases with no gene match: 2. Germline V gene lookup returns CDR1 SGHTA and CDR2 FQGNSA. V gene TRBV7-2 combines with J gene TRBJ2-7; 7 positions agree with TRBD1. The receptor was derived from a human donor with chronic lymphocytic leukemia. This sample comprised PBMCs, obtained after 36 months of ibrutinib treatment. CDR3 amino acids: CASSLSRGYEQYF. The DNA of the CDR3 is TGTGCCAGCAGCTTAAGCAGGGGGTACGAGCAGTACTTC.